Listed below are T cell receptor beta chains from one sample, sequenced in a study of shared clonotypes between healthy human individuals. TCRdb's copy holds only in-frame clones and misses some; the assay was immunoSEQ multiplex PCR. The sample has more than 400,000 clones, 90% to 96% seen once. Sequencing was done on a sample of naive CD4+ T cells sorted from blood. Receptors were obtained from a woman aged 30 to 39 in good health. Each CDR3 is given with its conserved first and last residue. The order of the fields is J gene, D gene, clone size, V gene, CDR3 protein, CDR3 DNA. A D gene is named only where the DNA matches it firmly. Clone size, where shown, is once, few, many, or a class for clones that have expanded.

TRBJ1-5	TRBD1	NA	TRBV28	CASSPRRGLGQPQHF	TGTGCCAGCAGTCCTCGAAGGGGGCTCGGTCAGCCCCAGCATTTT
TRBJ2-5	TRBD1	NA	TRBV19	CASSMDTTGTGETQYF	TGTGCCAGTAGTATGGACACCACCGGGACAGGGGAGACCCAGTACTTC
TRBJ1-5	NA	NA	TRBV7-8	CASSPTGGGNQPQHF	TGTGCCAGCAGTCCGACAGGCGGGGGCAATCAGCCCCAGCATTTT
TRBJ1-5	NA	NA	TRBV5-8	CASSQDVAAHSNQPQHF	TGTGCCAGCAGCCAAGATGTTGCGGCCCATAGCAATCAGCCCCAGCATTTT
TRBJ2-1	TRBD1	NA	TRBV7-9	CASRPSRGDRADNEQFF	TGTGCCAGCAGACCTTCCCGAGGGGACAGGGCAGACAATGAGCAGTTCTTC
TRBJ2-7	NA	NA	TRBV6-5	CASSYAFAGKKEQYF	TGTGCCAGCAGCTACGCCTTTGCAGGGAAAAAGGAGCAGTACTTC
TRBJ1-1	NA	NA	TRBV14	CASSLLPGKGEAFF	TGTGCCAGCAGCCTCTTACCCGGGAAGGGTGAAGCTTTCTTT
TRBJ2-1	NA	NA	TRBV6-5	CASSYDGGSYNEQFF	TGTGCCAGCAGTTACGACGGAGGTTCCTACAATGAGCAGTTCTTC
TRBJ2-7	NA	NA	TRBV27	CASSLDRLGNTYEQYF	TGTGCCAGCAGTTTGGACAGACTAGGGAATACCTACGAGCAGTACTTC
TRBJ2-7	TRBD1	NA	TRBV7-2	CASSSNRDRVYEQYF	TGTGCCAGCAGCTCAAACCGGGACAGGGTCTACGAGCAGTACTTC
TRBJ2-7	NA	NA	TRBV5-1	CASSSHHVGPGSYEQYF	TGCGCCAGCAGCTCCCACCACGTTGGACCGGGGTCCTACGAGCAGTACTTC
TRBJ1-1	NA	NA	TRBV6-5	CASSYGTAAGTEAFF	TGTGCCAGCAGTTACGGGACCGCCGCGGGCACTGAAGCTTTCTTT
TRBJ2-7	TRBD1	NA	TRBV28	CASLQPGTGLYEQYF	TGTGCCAGCCTGCAGCCCGGGACAGGGTTGTACGAGCAGTACTTC
TRBJ2-7	NA	NA	TRBV28	CASSFQGIGYEQYF	TGTGCCAGCAGTTTTCAGGGGATAGGGTACGAGCAGTACTTC
TRBJ1-2	TRBD1	NA	TRBV28	CASSSSGQGLLGYTF	TGTGCCAGCAGTTCTTCTGGACAGGGACTGCTCGGCTACACCTTC
TRBJ1-2	NA	NA	TRBV19	CASSPYSYGYTF	TGTGCCAGTAGTCCCTACAGCTATGGCTACACCTTC
TRBJ2-7	TRBD2	NA	TRBV11-3	CASSLRLAGRGEQYF	TGTGCCAGCAGCTTAAGACTAGCGGGACGGGGGGAGCAGTACTTC
TRBJ1-1	TRBD1	NA	TRBV7-9	CAGDREGNTEAFF	TGTGCCGGCGACAGGGAAGGAAACACTGAAGCTTTCTTT
TRBJ2-7	NA	NA	TRBV27	CASSLMGVTSYEQYF	TGTGCCAGCAGTTTAATGGGGGTAACATCCTACGAGCAGTACTTC
TRBJ2-5	TRBD1	NA	TRBV19	CASSSRGQETQYF	TGTGCCAGTAGTAGCAGGGGGCAGGAGACCCAGTACTTC
TRBJ1-2	TRBD1	NA	TRBV11-2	CASSSLQGVFGYTF	TGTGCCAGCAGCTCTCTGCAGGGGGTTTTTGGCTACACCTTC
TRBJ2-4	NA	once	TRBV4-1	CASSQARDTGAKNIQYF	TGCGCCAGCAGCCAAGCTCGGGACACCGGAGCCAAAAACATTCAGTACTTC
TRBJ2-3	NA	NA	TRBV18	CASSLTDSPHTDTQYF	TGTGCCAGCTCACTGACGGACAGCCCACACACAGATACGCAGTATTTT
TRBJ2-2	TRBD2	NA	TRBV19	CASLTSGRVPGELFF	TGTGCCAGTCTTACTAGCGGGAGAGTCCCCGGGGAGCTGTTTTTT
TRBJ1-2	TRBD1	NA	TRBV5-1	CASSLGGQGSGYGYTF	TGCGCCAGCAGCTTAGGCGGACAGGGTTCGGGCTATGGCTACACCTTC
TRBJ2-3	TRBD2	once	TRBV6-5	CASGTRTSTDTQYF	TGTGCCAGCGGGACTAGAACTAGCACAGATACGCAGTATTTT
TRBJ1-2	TRBD1	NA	TRBV28	CASQDRGRGYTF	TGTGCCAGCCAGGACAGGGGAAGGGGCTACACCTTC
TRBJ2-7	TRBD2	NA	TRBV6-5	CASSSRLAGNYEQYF	TGTGCCAGCAGTTCCCGACTAGCGGGCAACTACGAGCAGTACTTC
TRBJ1-5	NA	NA	TRBV6-5	CASSPMGYQPQHF	TGTGCCAGCAGTCCCATGGGGTATCAGCCCCAGCATTTT
TRBJ2-4	NA	NA	TRBV19	CASSIPGTGKNIQYF	TGTGCCAGTAGTATCCCCGGGACCGGGAAAAACATTCAGTACTTC
TRBJ1-2	NA	NA	TRBV4-1	CASSQPQGRSYYGYTF	TGCGCCAGCAGCCAACCCCAGGGGAGGAGTTACTATGGCTACACCTTC
TRBJ2-7	NA	NA	TRBV4-1	CASSLRFGGFYEQYF	TGCGCCAGCAGCCTTCGTTTTGGGGGCTTCTACGAGCAGTACTTC
TRBJ2-2	NA	NA	TRBV7-9	CASSLAGVTGELFF	TGTGCCAGCAGCTTGGCTGGTGTCACCGGGGAGCTGTTTTTT
TRBJ2-5	NA	NA	TRBV27	CASSLGHRETQYF	TGTGCCAGCAGTTTAGGACATCGGGAGACCCAGTACTTC
TRBJ2-1	TRBD2	once	TRBV29-1	CSVDRDPLATEQFF	TGCAGCGTTGATCGGGACCCACTAGCGACTGAGCAGTTCTTC
TRBJ2-7	TRBD2	NA	TRBV18	CASSPNLGLAGNQDEQYF	TGTGCCAGCTCACCTAACTTGGGACTAGCGGGAAATCAGGACGAGCAGTACTTC